This T cell receptor beta chain was obtained from a study of CD8+CD57+ T cells in acquired aplastic anemia. For the study at large: Sorted CD4+ and CD8+ cells yielded DNA averaging about 2.9 ug. Study-wide results and caveats: In common between the patients and the controls were around 29 CD8+ CDR3 sequences. Patients and controls had CD8+ Simpson's diversity values that were not significantly distinct.

Notes on this clonotype: The antigen is undetermined.

The template for TCR beta VDJ and CDR3 sequence profiling was genomic DNA. TCRdb processed the reads anew with MiXCR; each CDR3 protein has one entry. Among approximately 250,000 distinct CDR3 sequences listed, approximately 79% were seen once. Before being chosen for sequencing, patients had shown CD8+CD57+ cell expansion by flow cytometry. When blood sampling took place, the patients had received no therapy. This sequence originates from a human donor with aplastic anemia. Sequenced: sorted CD4+, CD8+, or CD8+CD57+ T cells (not recorded which) from PBMCs.

The CDR3 sequence is CASNNRGDFATAGGLFF. CDR3 DNA: TGTGCCAGTAACAATCGGGGGGACTTCGCTACCGCAGGGGGGTTGTTTTTT. This rearrangement joins TRBV19 to TRBJ2-2; D is possibly TRBD1 or TRBD2 (7 bases each). Trimming shortened V by 7 bases and J by 15 bases, and 33 bases separated the two germline ends. The CDR3 spans 17 residues. Germline V gene sequence: CDR1 LNHDA, CDR2 SQIVND (reference sequence).